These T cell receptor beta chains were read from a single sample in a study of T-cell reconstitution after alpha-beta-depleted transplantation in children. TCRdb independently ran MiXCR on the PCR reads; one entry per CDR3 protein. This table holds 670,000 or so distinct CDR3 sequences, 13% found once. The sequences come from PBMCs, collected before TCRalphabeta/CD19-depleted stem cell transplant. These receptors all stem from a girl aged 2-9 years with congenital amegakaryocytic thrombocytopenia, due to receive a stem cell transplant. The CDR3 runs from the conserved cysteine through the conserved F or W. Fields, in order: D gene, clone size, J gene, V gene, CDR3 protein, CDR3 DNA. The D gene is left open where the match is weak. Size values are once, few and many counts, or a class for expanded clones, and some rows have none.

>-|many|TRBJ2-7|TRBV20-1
CSASGQGGTYEQYF
TGCAGTGCCTCTGGGCAGGGGGGTACTTACGAGCAGTACTTC
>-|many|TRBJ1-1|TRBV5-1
CASVGGGNTEAFF
TGCGCCAGCGTAGGGGGGGGAAACACTGAAGCTTTCTTT
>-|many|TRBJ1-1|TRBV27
CASSFRDGSEAFF
TGTGCCAGCAGTTTCCGGGACGGATCTGAAGCTTTCTTT
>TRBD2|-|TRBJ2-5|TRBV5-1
CASSSGDYSQETQYF
TGCGCCAGCAGCTCGGGGGACTACTCCCAAGAGACCCAGTACTTC
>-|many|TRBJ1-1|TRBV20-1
CSAIRDTSTEAFF
TGCAGTGCAATCCGGGACACAAGCACTGAAGCTTTCTTT
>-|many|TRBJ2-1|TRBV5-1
CASRSSSAGNEQFF
TGCGCCAGCCGCTCGTCGTCAGCGGGCAATGAGCAGTTCTTC
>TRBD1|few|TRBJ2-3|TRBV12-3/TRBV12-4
CASSLDRGRYSTDTQYF
TGTGCCAGCAGCCTCGACAGGGGCCGGTATTCCACAGATACGCAGTATTTT
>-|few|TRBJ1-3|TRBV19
CATSRDFGATIYF
TGTGCCACCTCCCGGGACTTCGGGGCCACCATATATTTT
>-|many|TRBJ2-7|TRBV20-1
CSALRSAVSYEQYF
TGCAGTGCTCTCCGCTCGGCGGTCTCCTACGAGCAGTACTTC
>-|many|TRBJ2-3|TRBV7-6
CASSLAGGISTDTQYF
TGTGCCAGCAGCTTAGCAGGGGGGATTTCCACAGATACGCAGTATTTT
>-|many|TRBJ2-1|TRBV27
CASSSGNREQFF
TGTGCCAGCAGTTCTGGGAATAGGGAGCAGTTCTTC
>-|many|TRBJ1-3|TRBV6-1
CASSQLPGGNTIYF
TGTGCCAGCAGCCAGTTACCTGGGGGAAACACCATATATTTT
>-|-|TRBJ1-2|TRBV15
CATSRDSGGYTF
TGTGCCACCAGCAGAGATTCGGGGGGCTACACCTTC
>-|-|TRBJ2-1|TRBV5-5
CASSPDTLSYNEQFF
TGTGCCAGCAGCCCGGACACCCTCTCCTACAATGAGCAGTTCTTC
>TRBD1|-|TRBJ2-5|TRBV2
CASSHRQGQETQYF
TGTGCCAGCAGTCACCGACAGGGCCAAGAGACCCAGTACTTC
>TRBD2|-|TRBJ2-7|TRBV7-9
CASSATGLAGKYEQYF
TGTGCCAGCAGCGCTACGGGACTAGCGGGAAAATACGAGCAGTACTTC
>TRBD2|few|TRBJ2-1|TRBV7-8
CASSTGLAGEWEQFF
TGTGCCAGCAGCACGGGACTAGCGGGAGAATGGGAGCAGTTCTTC
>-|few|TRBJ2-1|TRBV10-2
CASIPAGWGEQFF
TGCGCCAGCATTCCGGCAGGGTGGGGTGAGCAGTTCTTC
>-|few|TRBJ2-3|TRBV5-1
CASSLGQGPTDTQYF
TGCGCCAGCAGCTTAGGGCAGGGGCCGACAGATACGCAGTATTTT
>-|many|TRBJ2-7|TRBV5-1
CASSLGGLDYEQYF
TGCGCCAGCAGCTTGGGGGGTCTGGACTACGAGCAGTACTTC
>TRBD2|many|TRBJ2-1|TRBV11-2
CASSLDLNTSLAEYNEQFF
TGTGCCAGCAGCTTAGACCTAAATACTTCACTAGCGGAATACAATGAGCAGTTCTTC
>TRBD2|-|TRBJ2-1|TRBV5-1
CASSPNLAGVNEQFF
TGCGCCAGCAGCCCCAATCTAGCGGGAGTCAATGAGCAGTTCTTC
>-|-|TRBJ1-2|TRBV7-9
CASSLGQSLTNYGYTF
TGTGCCAGCAGCTTAGGGCAGTCCCTAACTAACTATGGCTACACCTTC
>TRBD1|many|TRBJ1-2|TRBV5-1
CASSLSGQGALYGYTF
TGCGCCAGCAGCTTGTCCGGACAGGGGGCCCTCTATGGCTACACCTTC
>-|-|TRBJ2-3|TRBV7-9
CASSYTADTQYF
TGTGCCAGCAGCTATACTGCAGATACGCAGTATTTT
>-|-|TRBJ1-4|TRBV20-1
CSASFVGEKLFF
TGCAGTGCTAGTTTCGTCGGGGAAAAACTGTTTTTT
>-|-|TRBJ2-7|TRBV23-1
CASSQPREGVGHYEQYF
TGCGCCAGCAGTCAACCAAGAGAGGGCGTGGGACACTACGAGCAGTACTTC
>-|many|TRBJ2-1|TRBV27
CASSLTGPLLGNEQFF
TGTGCCAGCAGTTTGACAGGCCCCCTTCTGGGGAATGAGCAGTTCTTC
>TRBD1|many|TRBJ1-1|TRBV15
CATRKQGTTEAFF
TGTGCCACCAGGAAACAGGGGACCACTGAAGCTTTCTTT
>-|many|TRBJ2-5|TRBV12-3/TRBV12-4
CASSLGEYQETQYF
TGTGCCAGCAGTTTAGGGGAGTACCAAGAGACCCAGTACTTC
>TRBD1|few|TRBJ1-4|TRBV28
CASSFPGGATNEKLFF
TGTGCCAGCAGTTTCCCAGGGGGTGCAACTAATGAAAAACTGTTTTTT
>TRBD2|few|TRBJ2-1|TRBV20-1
CSARVFTREGPNEQFF
TGCAGTGCTAGAGTTTTCACGCGGGAGGGCCCCAATGAGCAGTTCTTC
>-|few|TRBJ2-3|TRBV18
CASSPLPSLDTQYF
TGTGCCAGCTCACCGTTACCATCTCTGGATACGCAGTATTTT
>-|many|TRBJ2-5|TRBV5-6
CASSSTGGLHQETQYF
TGTGCCAGCAGCAGTACTGGAGGGCTCCATCAAGAGACCCAGTACTTC
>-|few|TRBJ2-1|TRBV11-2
CASSLIPFGEPGHRNEQFF
TGTGCCAGCAGCCTAATCCCCTTTGGGGAACCGGGACATCGAAATGAGCAGTTCTTC
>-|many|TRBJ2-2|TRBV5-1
CASSPGGTGELFF
TGTGCCAGCAGCCCCGGGGGCACCGGGGAGCTGTTTTTT
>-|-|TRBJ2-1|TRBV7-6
CASSPLYGPPDEQFF
TGTGCCAGCAGCCCTCTATACGGGCCCCCGGATGAGCAGTTCTTC
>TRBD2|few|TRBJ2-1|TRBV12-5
CASGLVLAGEFF
TGTGCTAGTGGTTTGGTACTAGCGGGAGAGTTCTTC
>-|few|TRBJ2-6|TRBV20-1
CSAQPPLGFSGANVLTF
TGCAGTGCTCAGCCACCCCTTGGCTTCTCTGGGGCCAACGTCCTGACTTTC
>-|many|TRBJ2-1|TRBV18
CASSRIGGSNEQFF
TGTGCCAGCTCAAGGATCGGTGGTTCCAATGAGCAGTTCTTC
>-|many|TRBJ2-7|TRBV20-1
CSARIDSAYEQYF
TGCAGTGCTAGGATCGACTCGGCCTACGAGCAGTACTTC
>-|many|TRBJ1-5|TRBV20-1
CSARDKGWRQPQHF
TGCAGTGCTAGAGATAAAGGTTGGCGGCAGCCCCAGCATTTT
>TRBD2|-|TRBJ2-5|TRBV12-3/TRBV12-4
CASCSLGLDLETQYF
TGTGCCAGCTGTTCCCTGGGACTAGACCTGGAGACCCAGTACTTC
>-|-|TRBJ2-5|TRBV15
CATWGVVGVEETQYF
TGTGCCACCTGGGGAGTGGTAGGGGTAGAAGAGACCCAGTACTTC
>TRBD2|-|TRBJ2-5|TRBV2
CASKEVAGGREQETQYF
TGTGCCAGCAAAGAAGTTGCGGGAGGAAGGGAACAAGAGACCCAGTACTTC
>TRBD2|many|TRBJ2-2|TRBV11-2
CASSPGGSGELFF
TGTGCCAGCAGCCCGGGAGGGTCCGGGGAGCTGTTTTTT
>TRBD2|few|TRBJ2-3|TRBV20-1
CSARDLGGLAVSTDTQYF
TGCAGTGCTAGAGATCTGGGAGGACTAGCTGTTAGCACAGATACGCAGTATTTT
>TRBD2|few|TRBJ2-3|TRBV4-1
CASSLTPEASGRASTDTQYF
TGCGCCAGCAGCCTGACCCCTGAGGCTAGCGGGAGGGCGAGCACAGATACGCAGTATTTT
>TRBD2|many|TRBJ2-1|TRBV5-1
CASSISGSSYNEQFF
TGCGCCAGCAGCATTAGCGGGAGCTCCTACAATGAGCAGTTCTTC
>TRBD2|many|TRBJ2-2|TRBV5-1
CASTFGLAENTGELFF
TGCGCCAGCACCTTCGGACTAGCGGAGAACACCGGGGAGCTGTTTTTT
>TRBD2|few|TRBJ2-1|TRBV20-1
CSATPGTRYNEQFF
TGCAGTGCCACCCCGGGGACTAGATACAATGAGCAGTTCTTC